This T cell receptor (beta chain) was documented in a study of shared clonotypes between healthy human individuals. Points from the study as a whole: Sampling covered nothing but blood. Tissue TCR repertoires likely differ from those found in blood.

In the case of this clone: As yet, its antigen is unknown.

Assay execution proceeded at the deep level. In the study's own analysis: ImmunoSEQ yielded junction-only sequences lacking quality scores, so filtering differed. Some clones are missing from TCRdb's copy, which holds only in-frame ones; the method was immunoSEQ multiplex PCR. V and J calls and clone size are given by that table; D and trimming were obtained from the DNA. The data show about 490,000 clones, 79% seen once. Sequenced sample: PBMCs. The TCR was taken from a woman aged 35 to 49 in good health. Some clones in this sample may be carry-over from other donors' samples.

This CDR3 reads CSVVPEGYEQYF. CDR3 DNA sequence: TGCAGCGTCGTCCCCGAGGGCTACGAGCAGTACTTC. The J gene is TRBJ2-5, the V gene TRBV29-1; weak D call: TRBD2 (5 bases). The J call is in doubt because the DNA end fits TRBJ2-7 better. In germline, CDR1 is SQVTM, CDR2 ANQGSEA. The length of the CDR3 is 12 residues.